These 25 T cell receptor beta chains were all obtained from the same sample, sequenced in a study of Graves' ophthalmopathy and Graves' hyperthyroidism. Scientists amplified the TCR beta CDR3 regions from RNA transcripts. Second-round multiplex PCR followed a first-round RT-PCR using HTBI primers. TCRdb re-derived calls from the multiplex PCR reads in MiXCR, one entry per CDR3 protein. The sample records about 380,000 distinct CDR3 sequences, 15% being singletons. The sample consisted of peripheral blood. These receptors all stem from a woman younger than 35 with stable Graves' hyperthyroidism.

J is TRBJ2-1 and V is TRBV5-1; D not resolved. Per the germline V gene, CDR1 is SGHRS and CDR2 is YFSETQ. The germline V and J ends were trimmed by 1 base and 7 bases, with 12 bases remaining between them. The CDR3 loop spans 14 amino acids. The CDR3 DNA reads TGCGCCAGCAGCTTGCTCGAGAAAAGGAATGAGCAGTTCTTC. Amino acid sequence: CASSLLEKRNEQFF.

This clonotype was seen ten or more times. The chain links TRBV6-5 to TRBJ1-6; TRBD1 aligns across 7 bases. Germline V gene sequence: CDR1 MNHEY, CDR2 SVGAGI. Trimming at V came to 0 bases and at J to 5 bases, leaving 1 base not matched to a gene. The CDR3 is 15 residues long. CDR3 in amino acids: CASSYSGTDNSPLHF. The CDR3 DNA reads TGTGCCAGCAGTTACTCCGGGACAGATAATTCACCCCTCCACTTT.

This clonotype was found many times. J is TRBJ1-5 and V is TRBV19; 9 bases are shared with TRBD1. The CDR3 is 16 residues long. V lost 9 bases, J lost 5 bases, and 14 bases stayed unmatched. Germline CDR1 is LNHDA and CDR2 is SQIVND (reference sequence). DNA for the CDR3: TGTGCCAGCATTGGGACAGGGCTTTATTTCGATCAGCCCCAGCATTTT. The encoded protein is CASIGTGLYFDQPQHF. Filled out from reference TRBV19 and TRBJ1-5, the complete variable domain reads DGGITQSPKYLFRKEGQNVTLSCEQNLNHDAMYWYRQDPGQGLRLIYYSQIVNDFQKGDIAEGYSVSREKKESFPLTVTSAQKNPTAFYLCASIGTGLYFDQPQHFGDGTRLSIL.

This clonotype was seen ten or more times. The chain joins TRBV7-6 to TRBJ1-1, with TRBD1 matching over 12 bases. V dropped 5 bases and J dropped 5; count of bases not matched to a gene: 9. Germline V gives CDR1 SGHVS, CDR2 FNYEAQ. The CDR3 runs to 16 residues. The DNA of the CDR3 is TGTGCCAGCAGCGCCCCGGGACAGGGGGCGCGTACTGAAGCTTTCTTT. It specifies CASSAPGQGARTEAFF. The whole variable domain, remainder taken from reference TRBV7-6 and TRBJ1-1, is GAGVSQSPRYKVTKRGQDVALRCDPISGHVSLYWYRQALGQGPEFLTYFNYEAQQDKSGLPNDRFSAERPEGSISTLTIQRTEQRDSAMYRCASSAPGQGARTEAFFGQGTRLTVV.

This clonotype has a count of ten or more. The chain has TRBV20-1 and TRBJ2-7, with 9 positions matching TRBD1. The CDR3 contains 13 residues. Germline CDR1 reads DFQATT; CDR2 reads SNEGSKA (reference sequence). V shed 6 bases and J 5 bases; nucleotides not matched to a gene: 8. In DNA, the CDR3 is TGCAGTGCAACCGACAGGGGGATGGACGAGCAGTACTTC. Its protein is CSATDRGMDEQYF.

Of note for this clonotype: One base away lies a much larger clone, so this may be a sequencing read error. The V gene is TRBV7-2, the J gene TRBJ1-1; the match to TRBD1 covers 7 bases. Per the germline V gene, CDR1 is SGHTA and CDR2 is FQGNSA. The CDR3 extends over 15 amino acids. The CDR3 here is CAGSVKAGGHTEAFF. In DNA form, the CDR3 reads TGTGCCGGCAGCGTCAAGGCAGGGGGTCACACTGAAGCTTTCTTT.

The V gene is TRBV12-3 or TRBV12-4, the J gene TRBJ1-5, with 12 bases that match TRBD1. This CDR3 has 16 residues. Trimming took 6 bases from V and 6 from J; bases not matched to a gene: 9. CDR3 amino acids: CASSPPGQGAFQPQHF. CDR3 DNA: TGTGCCAGCAGCCCTCCGGGACAGGGGGCTTTTCAGCCCCAGCATTTT.

The table lists this clonotype with many counts. V is TRBV28 and J is TRBJ2-7; TRBD2 matches 8 bases. The CDR3 has 15 residues. J gave up 0 bases and V 5 bases, and 6 bases lay outside the gene matches. The germline CDR1 and CDR2 sequences are MDHEN and SYDVKM. As DNA, the CDR3 is TGTGCCAGCAGTCCCGGGGGGGCGATCTCCTACGAGCAGTACTTC. Its translation is CASSPGGAISYEQYF. Drawing the rest from reference TRBV28 and TRBJ2-7, the complete variable domain is DVKVTQSSRYLVKRTGEKVFLECVQDMDHENMFWYRQDPGLGLRLIYFSYDVKMKEKGDIPEGYSVSREKKERFSLILESASTNQTSMYLCASSPGGAISYEQYFGPGTRLTVT.

This clonotype was detected ten times or more. The genes are TRBV29-1 and TRBJ1-1; D remains ambiguous. This CDR3 has 13 amino acids. V was clipped by 6 bases and J by 2 bases, with 13 bases between them. CDR1 and CDR2 from the germline V gene are SQVTM and ANQGSEA. CDR3 in DNA: TGCAGCGTAGATCCACGCCTAAACACTGAAGCTTTCTTT. This codes for CSVDPRLNTEAFF.

The sample holds a few counts of this clonotype. The J gene is TRBJ1-1, the V gene TRBV7-8; 7 nucleotides align to TRBD1. CDR3 length: 16 residues. In germline, CDR1 is SGHVS, CDR2 FQNEAQ. J lost 3 bases, V lost 3 bases, and 10 bases had no gene match. The CDR3 reads CASSFFRGQSDTEAFF. The CDR3 DNA reads TGTGCCAGCAGCTTTTTTAGGGGGCAGAGCGACACTGAAGCTTTCTTT.

The chain combines TRBV2 with TRBJ1-1; tentatively, D is TRBD1 (5 bases). With 5 bases removed from V and 1 base from J, the gap between germline ends came to 17 bases. The CDR3 runs to 16 residues. Germline-derived CDR1 and CDR2 are SNHLY and FYNNEI. CDR3 in DNA: TGTGCCAGCAGTAAGGGGACGGGCTCTAAGAACACTGAAGCTTTCTTT. Protein sequence: CASSKGTGSKNTEAFF.

In this sample, this clonotype turned up many times. The J gene is TRBJ2-4, the V gene TRBV12-3 or TRBV12-4; 7 nucleotides agree with TRBD1. The CDR3 extends over 20 amino acids. With 5 bases clipped from V and 2 bases from J, the junction kept 21 bases outside the gene matches. The CDR3 region is CASSPGTAEGFFASKNIQYF. The CDR3 bases are TGTGCCAGCAGTCCTGGGACAGCGGAAGGTTTTTTTGCGTCCAAAAACATTCAGTACTTC.

This clonotype was counted at least ten times. CDR3 bases: TGTGCCAGCAGTCCAGCGGACTGGACCCCCAACGAGCAGTACTTC. It specifies CASSPADWTPNEQYF. The chain couples TRBV6-2 or TRBV6-3 to TRBJ2-7; D might be TRBD2 (5 bases). The CDR3 has 15 amino acids. Germline V CDR1 and CDR2: MNHEY, SVGEGT. Trimming took 5 bases from V and 5 from J, leaving 19 bases between them.

The chain links TRBV6-1 to TRBJ2-5; a weak D match, TRBD2 (5 bases). This CDR3 region has 14 residues. The germline V gene encodes CDR1 MNHNS and CDR2 SASEGT. Trimming pared 2 bases from V and 6 bases from J, leaving 13 bases between. Here the CDR3 reads CASSESKEVKTQYF. The CDR3 DNA reads TGTGCCAGCAGTGAAAGTAAGGAGGTGAAGACCCAGTACTTC.

Here the CDR3 reads CASSLTGQGTTPQHF. CDR3 DNA sequence: TGTGCCAGCAGCTTAACGGGACAGGGGACGACGCCCCAGCATTTT. The chain employs TRBV7-3 and TRBJ1-5; 10 nucleotides align to TRBD1. V shed 0 bases and J 9 bases; nucleotides not matched to a gene: 5. The CDR3 contains 15 residues. Germline assignment: CDR1 SGHTA and CDR2 FQGTGA.

This clonotype was observed a few times. The DNA of the CDR3 is TGTGCCAGCAGGGGCTGGACAGGGGGGGACACCGGGGAGCTGTTTTTT. Translated: CASRGWTGGDTGELFF. The J gene is TRBJ2-2, the V gene TRBV6-1; 10 nucleotides agree with TRBD1. CDR3 length: 16 amino acids. Germline V lookup: CDR1 MNHNS, CDR2 SASEGT. Germline trimming cut 6 bases from V and 3 bases from J; bases unmatched to any gene: 7.

This clonotype was counted ten times or more. The J gene is TRBJ2-7, the V gene TRBV20-1; the D is unclear. The germline V gene has CDR1 DFQATT and CDR2 SNEGSKA (reference sequence). The CDR3 has 15 residues. With 0 bases removed from V and 4 bases from J, the gap between germline ends came to 16 bases. The CDR3 region is CSARDPSLRTYEQYF. CDR3 sequence (DNA): TGCAGTGCTAGAGATCCCTCGTTGCGCACTTACGAGCAGTACTTC.

This clonotype has ten or more counts. The V and J genes are TRBV20-1 and TRBJ2-5, with a tentative D call TRBD1 (5 bases). V was trimmed by 6 bases and J by 1 base, leaving 15 bases between them. The CDR3 runs to 14 residues. Germline CDR1 DFQATT, CDR2 SNEGSKA (reference sequence). CDR3 amino acids: CSAPSPGRQETQYF. The DNA of the CDR3 is TGCAGTGCCCCCTCGCCAGGGCGCCAAGAGACCCAGTACTTC.

In this sample, this clonotype turned up many times. The chain employs TRBV7-2 and TRBJ2-5, with D tentatively TRBD1 or TRBD2 (6 bases each). The CDR3 loop spans 15 amino acids. V was clipped by 1 base and J by 4 bases, with 13 bases between them. Germline CDR1 is SGHTA and CDR2 is FQGNSA. The CDR3 here is CASSLVGRGGETQYF. The CDR3 nucleotides read TGTGCCAGCAGCTTAGTCGGCAGGGGAGGAGAGACCCAGTACTTC. Looking up the rest from reference TRBV7-2 and TRBJ2-5 gives the full variable domain: GAGVSQSPSNKVTEKGKDVELRCDPISGHTALYWYRQSLGQGLEFLIYFQGNSAPDKSGLPSDRFSAERTGGSVSTLTIQRTQQEDSAVYLCASSLVGRGGETQYFGPGTRLLVL.

Many counts were recorded for this clonotype. The rearrangement uses TRBV20-1 and TRBJ2-7, with a tentative D call TRBD1 (6 bases). The ends were cut back, 0 bases at V and 1 base at J, with 16 bases in the middle. Looked up from germline, CDR1 is DFQATT and CDR2 is SNEGSKA (reference sequence). CDR3 length equals 16 residues. The CDR3 sequence is CSARDFSTGTSYEQYF. The CDR3 DNA sequence: TGCAGTGCTAGAGACTTCTCGACAGGAACATCCTACGAGCAGTACTTC.

This clonotype was seen repeatedly, ten times or more. CDR3 bases: TGTGCCAGCAGTTTGAACCCGGGGGGCCAAGAGACCCAGTACTTC. It codes for CASSLNPGGQETQYF. The V and J genes are TRBV12-3 or TRBV12-4 and TRBJ2-5, with TRBD2 identical over 7 bases. CDR3 length equals 15 residues. V lost 3 bases to trimming and J lost 1 base; unmatched junction nucleotides: 5.

This clonotype has a count of ten or more. The chain has TRBV11-2 and TRBJ2-7, with 8 positions matching TRBD1. The CDR3 contains 17 residues. Trimming took 7 bases from V and 2 from J; bases not matched to a gene: 16. Germline-derived CDR1 and CDR2 are SGHAT and FQNNGV. As DNA, the CDR3 is TGTGCCAGCACCGTACGACGGTCTGGACAGGGTCCCTACGAGCAGTACTTC. Its protein product is CASTVRRSGQGPYEQYF.

At least ten counts were recorded for this clonotype. The J gene is TRBJ1-2, the V gene TRBV20-1; TRBD1 agrees at 7 bases. Trimming removed 5 bases from V and 3 bases from J; junction bases left unmatched: 9. The CDR3 extends over 14 amino acids. Germline V gene lookup returns CDR1 DFQATT and CDR2 SNEGSKA (reference sequence). CDR3 protein: CSAGRQGTDYGYTF. As DNA, the CDR3 is TGCAGTGCTGGGCGACAGGGAACCGACTATGGCTACACCTTC.

This clonotype was seen at least ten times. This chain joins TRBV7-8 and TRBJ2-2, with TRBD2 identical over 7 bases. The CDR3 is made up of 15 amino acids. Germline V gives CDR1 SGHVS, CDR2 FQNEAQ. The J segment lost 4 bases and the V segment lost 4 bases, leaving 6 bases of the junction unmatched. The DNA of the CDR3 is TGTGCCAGCAGCTCGTCGCGGGGGTCCACCGGGGAGCTGTTTTTT. This codes for CASSSSRGSTGELFF.

The rearrangement links TRBV12-3 or TRBV12-4 to TRBJ2-7; 10 bases are shared with TRBD1. V was clipped by 5 bases and J by 3 bases; unmatched bases: 10. CDR3 length equals 16 residues. The CDR3 loop is CASSPYSGQGVYEQYF. The CDR3 nucleotides read TGTGCCAGCAGTCCGTACTCCGGACAGGGGGTCTACGAGCAGTACTTC.